The 15 T cell receptor beta chains below all came from one sample that was sequenced in a study of cytomegalovirus exposure and HLA in healthy donors. Sequencing was performed with immunoSEQ multiplex PCR; in TCRdb, only in-frame clones are kept and a portion is missing. The table has 250,000 to 300,000 clones, 65% to 90% seen once. Input material: PBMCs. The origin of the receptors is a woman aged 18-29 years in good health and CMV-seronegative.

The rearrangement uses TRBV7-9 and TRBJ1-5, with 8 nucleotides matching TRBD1. Germline V gives CDR1 SEHNR, CDR2 FQNEAQ (reference sequence). The CDR3 is made up of 15 amino acids. J gave up 4 bases and V 5 bases, and 7 bases lay outside the gene matches. This CDR3 is CASSLTGGANQPQHF. The DNA for the CDR3 is TGTGCCAGCAGCCTCACAGGGGGTGCAAATCAGCCCCAGCATTTT.

The gene calls are TRBV7-6 and TRBJ1-3; D is perhaps TRBD1 (6 bases). CDR3 size: 16 residues. Germline-derived CDR1 and CDR2 are SGHVS and FNYEAQ. V lost 5 bases and J 2 bases, leaving 16 bases between the germline ends. The CDR3 is CASSPQGQNPGNTIYF. The CDR3, as DNA: TGTGCCAGCAGCCCCCAAGGACAGAACCCTGGAAACACCATATATTTT.

On this clone: This sample includes further DNA sequences coding for the same CDR3. V gene TRBV30 combines with J gene TRBJ1-2; 10 nucleotides align to TRBD1. The germline V gene encodes CDR1 GTSNPN and CDR2 SVGIG (reference sequence). The ends lost 4 bases at V and 8 bases at J; junction bases unmatched: 4. The CDR3 has 12 residues. The CDR3 DNA sequence: TGTGCCTGGACCGGGACAGGGGACGGCTACACCTTC. This encodes CAWTGTGDGYTF.

The genes are TRBV6-5 and TRBJ2-4, with D perhaps TRBD2 (7 bases). The CDR3 has 16 amino acids. V gave up 4 bases and J gave up 8 bases, with 21 bases separating them. Germline V gene lookup returns CDR1 MNHEY and CDR2 SVGAGI. In nucleotides, the CDR3 is TGTGCCAGCAGTTCCCTTGAGGGGGGGCTACGGTACATTCAGTACTTC. Protein product: CASSSLEGGLRYIQYF.

The chain recombines TRBV6-5 with TRBJ2-7; tentative D call: TRBD2 (5 bases). Germline V gene sequence: CDR1 MNHEY, CDR2 SVGAGI. The length of the CDR3 is 15 residues. Trimming took 6 bases from V and 4 from J, leaving 19 bases between them. The DNA for the CDR3 is TGTGCCAGCAGCGAGGGCCCCGGAGGAGCGTACGAGCAGTACTTC. It is translated as CASSEGPGGAYEQYF.

This clone was seen a single time. The rearrangement joins TRBV28 to TRBJ2-5; possible D gene TRBD2, 6 bases. Germline V gene lookup returns CDR1 MDHEN and CDR2 SYDVKM. This CDR3 has 14 residues. Trimming pared 4 bases from V and 5 bases from J, leaving 14 bases between. This CDR3 reads CASSSPSGGETQYF. The CDR3 DNA reads as TGTGCCAGCAGTTCTCCGTCTGGGGGGGAGACCCAGTACTTC.

This clone is a singleton in its sample. This chain joins TRBV27 and TRBJ2-7, with TRBD2 identical over 7 bases. Germline lookup yields CDR1 MNHEY and CDR2 SMNVEV (reference sequence). The CDR3 is 15 residues long. V dropped 5 bases and J dropped 2; count of bases not matched to a gene: 9. The CDR3: CASSPSLAEAYEQYF. The CDR3 DNA sequence: TGTGCCAGCAGTCCCTCGCTAGCGGAGGCCTACGAGCAGTACTTC.

The chain is built from TRBV30 and TRBJ2-5; tentatively, D is TRBD2 (6 bases). There are 11 residues in the CDR3. CDR1 is GTSNPN, CDR2 SVGIG, per germline (reference sequence). CDR3 nucleotides: TGTGGCGGGGAGTCCCAAGAGACCCAGTACTTC. It yields the protein CGGESQETQYF.

CDR3 in amino acids: CASSWSGRSNNEQFF. The CDR3 DNA is TGTGCCAGCAGCTGGAGCGGGCGGTCAAACAATGAGCAGTTCTTC. The J gene is TRBJ2-1, the V gene TRBV28; tentatively, D is TRBD2 (6 bases). Trimming shortened V by 6 bases and J by 5 bases, and 17 bases separated the two germline ends. This CDR3 has 15 amino acids. The germline V gene has CDR1 MDHEN and CDR2 SYDVKM.

The V call is TRBV5-1, the J call TRBJ1-4; a possible D gene is TRBD1 (5 bases). Germline CDR1 reads SGHRS; CDR2 reads YFSETQ. Trimming pared 7 bases from V and 0 bases from J, leaving 10 bases between. The CDR3 is 14 residues long. CDR3 bases: TGCGCCAGCGGACCACAGGCAACTAATGAAAAACTGTTTTTT. It translates to CASGPQATNEKLFF.

The gene calls are TRBV10-3 and TRBJ2-1; the D gene is possibly TRBD2 (5 bases). From germline, CDR1 is ENHRY and CDR2 SYGVKD. Trimming shortened V by 6 bases and J by 8 bases, and 14 bases separated the two germline ends. CDR3 length equals 13 residues. Written as DNA, the CDR3 is TGTGCCATCAGGGGCTGGAGGATTGATGAGCAGTTCTTC. Translated, it gives CAIRGWRIDEQFF.

The V call is TRBV5-4, the J call TRBJ2-4; 10 positions agree with TRBD1. The length of the CDR3 is 16 residues. Germline V gene sequence: CDR1 SGHNT, CDR2 YYREEE (reference sequence). Unmatched junction bases numbered 9, after V lost 1 base and J lost 8 bases. The CDR3 sequence: CASSLMTGGAWDIQYF. In nucleotides, the CDR3 is TGTGCCAGCAGCTTGATGACAGGGGGCGCCTGGGACATTCAGTACTTC.

This chain uses TRBV18 with TRBJ2-1; 10 bases are a match to TRBD2. In germline, CDR1 is KGHSH, CDR2 LQKENI. The CDR3 runs to 15 residues. The trim removed 4 bases at V and 8 bases at J, leaving 8 bases unmatched. The CDR3 here is CASSLLGTSADEQFF. CDR3 bases: TGTGCCAGCTCACTTCTCGGGACTAGCGCGGATGAGCAGTTCTTC.

The genes are TRBV19 and TRBJ1-2; D is ambiguous. The germline gives CDR1 LNHDA, CDR2 SQIVND (reference sequence). V lost 5 bases and J lost 4, with 17 bases in between. This CDR3 has 15 amino acids. For the CDR3, the DNA is TGTGCCAGTAGTCCCAGGACGGGGATATTCTATGGCTACACCTTC. Protein sequence: CASSPRTGIFYGYTF.

This chain joins TRBV6-1 and TRBJ2-1; D is uncertain. CDR1 and CDR2 from the germline V gene are MNHNS and SASEGT. Trimming took 6 bases from V and 9 from J, leaving 12 bases between them. There are 12 residues in the CDR3. The CDR3 spells CASSAPPGEQFF. As DNA, the CDR3 is TGTGCCAGCAGCGCCCCCCCGGGTGAGCAGTTCTTC.